This is a list of T cell receptor beta chains from one sample in a study of a mutant IDH1 vaccine in newly diagnosed glioma. Produced via immunoSEQ multiplex PCR; TCRdb's table is partial and in-frame only. The profile shows tens of thousands of clones, 65% to 85% of them singletons. These receptors lack a known antigen. Material: PBMCs, obtained from a glioma patient whose treatment included an IDH1 peptide vaccine. These receptors were obtained from a man aged 25 to 45 with glioma. The CDR3 runs from the conserved cysteine through the conserved F or W. Fields, in order: V gene, J gene, CDR3 protein.

>TRBV7-8|TRBJ2-1
CASSSLAGGVQFF
>TRBV7-7|TRBJ2-5
CASSLGRGGRKETQYF
>TRBV5-4|TRBJ1-2
CASSMDRGGPRGYTF
>TRBV29-1|TRBJ2-7
CSVVEQGRREQYF
>TRBV10-2|TRBJ2-5
CASSLIRAGGQETQYF
>TRBV30|TRBJ1-6
CAWTSSYNSPLHF
>TRBV5-1|TRBJ1-2
CASSPGISPVAGYTF
>TRBV7-2|TRBJ1-1
CASNQGGADTEAFF
>TRBV19|TRBJ1-5
CASSIGQGASSNQPQHF
>TRBV2|TRBJ1-2
CASSVQLNYGYTF
>TRBV29-1|TRBJ1-4
CSAMGGEVNEKLFF
>TRBV7-9|TRBJ1-1
CASSPGTGEAFF
>TRBV30|TRBJ2-5
CAWDLAGGPQETQYF
>TRBV6-1|TRBJ2-7
CASSVTISGRLVYEQYF
>TRBV6-1|TRBJ1-4
CASSGQGRSEKLFF
>TRBV29-1|TRBJ2-3
CSVAQGEADTQYF
>TRBV30|TRBJ1-1
CAWSITGLGTEAFF
>TRBV15|TRBJ2-5
CATSSDRTRQETQYF
>TRBV30|TRBJ2-3
CAWSVGPSTDTQYF
>TRBV19|TRBJ2-3
CASSTGSTPGYTDTQYF
>TRBV29-1|TRBJ2-3
CSVALGTDITDTQYF
>TRBV7-6|TRBJ1-4
CASSLQPTNEKLFF
>TRBV5-1|TRBJ2-2
CASSAEPLGATGELFF
>TRBV28|TRBJ2-5
CASSDGGAGETQYF
>TRBV10-1|TRBJ1-1
CASRREAFF
>TRBV10-2|TRBJ2-5
CASSEPRVAGRETQYF
>TRBV5-4|TRBJ2-1
CASSLEGPLSNEQFF
>TRBV10-3|TRBJ2-7
CAISHPVQGAYEQYF
>TRBV7-9|TRBJ2-2
CASSSPYANTGELFF